These T cell receptor beta chains were read from a single sample in a study of blood T cell repertoires in COVID-19. The data were produced by immunoSEQ multiplex PCR, yet TCRdb's version contains in-frame clones alone and is incomplete. There are 100,000 to 120,000 clones in the sample; roughly 88% occur only once, and 8% to 9.5% lies in the top ten. The material sequenced was peripheral blood. The receptors derive from a woman between 65 and 79 years old who had recovered from COVID-19. Both conserved end residues are part of each CDR3. A D gene is named only where the DNA matches it firmly. The size field is filled for only some rows; it gives once, few, many or a size class.

j_gene: TRBJ2-2; len: 14; abundance: -; v_gene: TRBV7-9; d_gene: -; CDR3aa: CALKGGPNTGELFF; CDR3nt: TGTGCCTTGAAGGGAGGACCGAACACCGGGGAGCTGTTTTTT
j_gene: TRBJ2-3; len: 17; abundance: -; v_gene: TRBV27; d_gene: TRBD2; CDR3aa: CASSPPFGTSDGDTQYF; CDR3nt: TGTGCCAGCAGTCCCCCCTTTGGGACTAGCGATGGGGATACGCAGTATTTT
j_gene: TRBJ2-2; len: 17; abundance: -; v_gene: TRBV10-3; d_gene: TRBD2; CDR3aa: CAIRRGTTEPNTGELFF; CDR3nt: TGTGCCATCAGGCGGGGGACTACCGAACCGAACACCGGGGAGCTGTTTTTT
j_gene: TRBJ1-4; len: 15; abundance: -; v_gene: TRBV7-2; d_gene: -; CDR3aa: CASSLGSATNEKLFF; CDR3nt: TGTGCCAGCAGCTTAGGCTCAGCAACTAATGAAAAACTGTTTTTT
j_gene: TRBJ2-1; len: 14; abundance: -; v_gene: TRBV6-5; d_gene: -; CDR3aa: CASSLSAWDNEQFF; CDR3nt: TGTGCCAGCAGTTTAAGCGCCTGGGACAATGAGCAGTTCTTC
j_gene: TRBJ1-2; len: 16; abundance: -; v_gene: TRBV18; d_gene: -; CDR3aa: CASSPPGPNGIYGYTF; CDR3nt: TGTGCCAGCTCACCCCCCGGCCCAAACGGGATCTATGGCTACACCTTC
j_gene: TRBJ2-1; len: 15; abundance: once; v_gene: TRBV7-3; d_gene: TRBD2; CDR3aa: CASSLLAGGYNEQFF; CDR3nt: TGTGCCAGCAGCCTCTTAGCGGGCGGCTACAATGAGCAGTTCTTC
j_gene: TRBJ1-1; len: 13; abundance: -; v_gene: TRBV7-9; d_gene: TRBD1; CDR3aa: CASSRDRAAEAFF; CDR3nt: TGTGCCAGCAGCCGCGACAGGGCCGCTGAAGCTTTCTTT
j_gene: TRBJ1-3; len: 15; abundance: -; v_gene: TRBV6-5; d_gene: -; CDR3aa: CASSYGRFSGNTIYF; CDR3nt: TGTGCCAGCAGTTACGGGAGATTCTCTGGAAACACCATATATTTT
j_gene: TRBJ1-1; len: 12; abundance: -; v_gene: TRBV2; d_gene: TRBD1; CDR3aa: CASRQGSGTPFF; CDR3nt: TGTGCCAGCAGACAGGGGTCGGGTACGCCTTTCTTT
j_gene: TRBJ1-5; len: 15; abundance: -; v_gene: TRBV19; d_gene: -; CDR3aa: CASSIDREVSAPQHF; CDR3nt: TGTGCCAGTAGTATAGACAGGGAGGTTTCGGCGCCCCAGCATTTT
j_gene: TRBJ2-2; len: 16; abundance: once; v_gene: TRBV18; d_gene: -; CDR3aa: CASSPVVAANTGELFF; CDR3nt: TGTGCCAGCTCACCAGTGGTAGCGGCGAACACCGGGGAGCTGTTTTTT